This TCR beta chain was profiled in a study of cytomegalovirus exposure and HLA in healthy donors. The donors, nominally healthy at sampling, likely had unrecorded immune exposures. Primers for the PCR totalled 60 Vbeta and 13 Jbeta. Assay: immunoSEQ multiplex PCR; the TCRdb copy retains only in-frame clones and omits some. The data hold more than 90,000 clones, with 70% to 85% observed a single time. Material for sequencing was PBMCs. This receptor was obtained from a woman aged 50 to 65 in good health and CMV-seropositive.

CDR3 loop: CASSNGEGGGIRRQDTQYF. For the CDR3, the DNA is TGTGCCAGCAGCAATGGGGAAGGAGGCGGGATAAGAAGACAGGATACGCAGTATTTT. The chain joins TRBV21-1 to TRBJ2-3; no check of the table's D call, TRBD2, against the DNA was made. TRBV21-1 is a known pseudogene. CDR3 length: 19 residues.